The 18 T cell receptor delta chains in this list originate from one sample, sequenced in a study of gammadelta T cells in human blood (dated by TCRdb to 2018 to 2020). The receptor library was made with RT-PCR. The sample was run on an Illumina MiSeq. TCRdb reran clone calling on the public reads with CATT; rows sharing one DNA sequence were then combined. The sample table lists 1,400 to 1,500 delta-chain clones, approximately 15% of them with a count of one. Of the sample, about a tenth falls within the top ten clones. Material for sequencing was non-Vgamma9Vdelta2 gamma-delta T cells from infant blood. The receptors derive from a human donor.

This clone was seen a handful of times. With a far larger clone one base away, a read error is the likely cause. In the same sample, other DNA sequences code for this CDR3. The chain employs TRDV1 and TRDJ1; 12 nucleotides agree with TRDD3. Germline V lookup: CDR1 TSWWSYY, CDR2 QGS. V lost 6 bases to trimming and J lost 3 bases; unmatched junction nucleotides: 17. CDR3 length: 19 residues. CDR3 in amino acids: CALGALSYWGIPDPDKLIF. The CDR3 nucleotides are TGTGCTCTTGGAGCCCTTTCGTACTGGGGGATACCTGACCCCGATAAACTCATCTTT.

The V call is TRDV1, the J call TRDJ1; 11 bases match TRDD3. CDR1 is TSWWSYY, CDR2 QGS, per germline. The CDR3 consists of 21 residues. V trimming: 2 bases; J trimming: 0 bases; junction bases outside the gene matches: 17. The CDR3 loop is CALGEILPTGGYVTYTDKLIF. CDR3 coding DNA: TGTGCTCTTGGGGAAATCCTTCCTACTGGGGGATATGTCACGTACACCGATAAACTCATCTTT.

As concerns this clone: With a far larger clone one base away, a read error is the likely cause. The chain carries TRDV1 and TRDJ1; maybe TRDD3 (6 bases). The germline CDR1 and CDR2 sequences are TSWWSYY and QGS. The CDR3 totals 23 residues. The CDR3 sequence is CARGVPLQAYHIYNWDYTDKLIF. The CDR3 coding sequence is TGTGCTCGTGGGGTCCCCCTACAGGCGTACCATATTTACAACTGGGATTACACCGATAAACTCATCTTT.

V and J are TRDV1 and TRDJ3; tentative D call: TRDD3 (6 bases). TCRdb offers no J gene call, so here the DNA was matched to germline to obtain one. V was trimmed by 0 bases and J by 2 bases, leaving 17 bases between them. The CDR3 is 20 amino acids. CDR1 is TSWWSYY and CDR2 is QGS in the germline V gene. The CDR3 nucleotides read TGTGCTCTTGGGGAACTAGGTACTCCGTGGGGGGCCTGGGACACCCGACAGATGTTTTTC. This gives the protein CALGELGTPWGAWDTRQMFF.

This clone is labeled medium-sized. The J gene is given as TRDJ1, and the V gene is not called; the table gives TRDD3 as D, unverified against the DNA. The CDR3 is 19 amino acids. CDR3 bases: TGTGCTGTGGAGATTCCCCCTTCCTTAGGACTGGGGACTACCGATAAACTCATCTTT. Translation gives CAVEIPPSLGLGTTDKLIF.

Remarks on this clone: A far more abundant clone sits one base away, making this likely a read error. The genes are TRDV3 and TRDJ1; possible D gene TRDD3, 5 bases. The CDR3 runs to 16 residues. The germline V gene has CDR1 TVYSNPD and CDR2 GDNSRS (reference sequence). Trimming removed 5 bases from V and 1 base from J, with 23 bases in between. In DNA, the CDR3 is TGTGCCAACCATGAGGGATTGGCGACCGGCACCGATAAACTCATCTTT. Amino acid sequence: CANHEGLATGTDKLIF.

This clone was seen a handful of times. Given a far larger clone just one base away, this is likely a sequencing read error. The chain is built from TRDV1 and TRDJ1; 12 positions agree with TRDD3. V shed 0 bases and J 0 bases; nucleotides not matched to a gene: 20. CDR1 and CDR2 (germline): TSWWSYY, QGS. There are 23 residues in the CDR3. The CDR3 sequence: CALGELAGSGTGGYTPNTDKLIF. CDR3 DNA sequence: TGTGCTCTTGGGGAACTAGCTGGGTCTGGTACTGGGGGATACACCCCGAACACCGATAAACTCATCTTT.

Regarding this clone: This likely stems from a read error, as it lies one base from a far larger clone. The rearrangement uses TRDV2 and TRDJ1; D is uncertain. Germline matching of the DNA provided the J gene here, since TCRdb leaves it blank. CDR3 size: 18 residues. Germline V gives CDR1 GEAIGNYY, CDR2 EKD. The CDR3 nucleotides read TGTGCCCGTGACACCGGCCGGGGCAAAAAGACGGACACCGATAAACTCATCTTT. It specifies CARDTGRGKKTDTDKLIF.

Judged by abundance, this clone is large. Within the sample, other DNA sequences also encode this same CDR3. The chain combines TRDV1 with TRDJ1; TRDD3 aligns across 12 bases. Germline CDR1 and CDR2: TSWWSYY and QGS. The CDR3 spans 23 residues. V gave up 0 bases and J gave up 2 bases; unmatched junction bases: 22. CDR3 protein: CALGELYRGPPFSGGYATDKLIF. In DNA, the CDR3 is TGTGCTCTTGGGGAACTATATCGAGGTCCCCCCTTCTCTGGGGGATACGCAACCGATAAACTCATCTTT.

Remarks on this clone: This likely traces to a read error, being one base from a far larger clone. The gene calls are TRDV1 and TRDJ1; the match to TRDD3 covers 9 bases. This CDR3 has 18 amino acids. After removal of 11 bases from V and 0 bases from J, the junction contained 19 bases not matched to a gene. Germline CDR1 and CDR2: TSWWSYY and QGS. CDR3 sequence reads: CAIVRYWLGDQYTDKLIF. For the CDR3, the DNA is TGTGCTATTGTCAGATATTGGCTGGGGGATCAGTACACCGATAAACTCATCTTT.

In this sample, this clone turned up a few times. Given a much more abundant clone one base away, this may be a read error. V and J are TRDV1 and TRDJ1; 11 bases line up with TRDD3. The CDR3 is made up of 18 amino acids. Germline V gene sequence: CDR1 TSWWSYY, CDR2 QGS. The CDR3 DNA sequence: TGTGCTATTGGGGAATGGATTTACTGGGGGATAAGACGCGATAAACTCATCTTT. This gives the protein CAIGEWIYWGIRRDKLIF.

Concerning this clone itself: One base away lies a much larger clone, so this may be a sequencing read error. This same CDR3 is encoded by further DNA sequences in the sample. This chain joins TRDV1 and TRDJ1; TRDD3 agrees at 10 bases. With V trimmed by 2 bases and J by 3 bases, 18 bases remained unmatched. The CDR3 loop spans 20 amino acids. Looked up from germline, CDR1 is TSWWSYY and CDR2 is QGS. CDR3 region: CALGERYLRDMGDTADKLIF. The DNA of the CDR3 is TGTGCTCTTGGGGAAAGGTACCTACGCGATATGGGGGATACAGCCGATAAACTCATCTTT.

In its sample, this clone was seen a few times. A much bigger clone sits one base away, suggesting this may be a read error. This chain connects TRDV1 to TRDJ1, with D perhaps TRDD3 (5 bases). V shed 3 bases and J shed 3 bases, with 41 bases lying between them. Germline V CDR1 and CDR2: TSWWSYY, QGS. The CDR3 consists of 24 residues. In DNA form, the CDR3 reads TGTGCTCTTGGGGACCTCCACACTCCGGTTCCGGCCCCCTGGGCTCATACGAGGTCCGATAAACTCATCTTT. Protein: CALGDLHTPVPAPWAHTRSDKLIF.

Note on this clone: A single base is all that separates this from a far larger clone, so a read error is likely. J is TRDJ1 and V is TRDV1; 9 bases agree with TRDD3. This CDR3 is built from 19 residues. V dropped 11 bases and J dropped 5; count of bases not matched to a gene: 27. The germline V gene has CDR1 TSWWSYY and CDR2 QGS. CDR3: CASELGIRRRPPARDKLIF. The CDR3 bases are TGTGCTAGCGAACTGGGGATACGTCGACGACCCCCGGCCCGTGATAAACTCATCTTT.

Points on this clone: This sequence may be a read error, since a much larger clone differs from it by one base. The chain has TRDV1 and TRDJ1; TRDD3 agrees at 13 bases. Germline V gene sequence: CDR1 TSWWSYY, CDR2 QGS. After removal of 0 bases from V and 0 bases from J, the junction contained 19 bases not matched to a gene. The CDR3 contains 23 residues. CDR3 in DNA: TGTGCTCTTGGGGAACTAGCTAGGTCTGGTACTGGGGGATACGCCCCGAACACCGATAAACTCATCTTT. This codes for CALGELARSGTGGYAPNTDKLIF.

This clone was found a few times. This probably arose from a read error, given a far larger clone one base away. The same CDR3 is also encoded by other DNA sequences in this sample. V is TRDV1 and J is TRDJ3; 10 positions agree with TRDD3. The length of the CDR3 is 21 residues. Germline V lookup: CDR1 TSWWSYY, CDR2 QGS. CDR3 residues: CALGEGLGDRSCSWDTRQMFF. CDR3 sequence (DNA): TGTGCTCTGGGGGAGGGGCTGGGGGATAGATCATGCTCCTGGGACACCCGACAGATGTTTTTC.

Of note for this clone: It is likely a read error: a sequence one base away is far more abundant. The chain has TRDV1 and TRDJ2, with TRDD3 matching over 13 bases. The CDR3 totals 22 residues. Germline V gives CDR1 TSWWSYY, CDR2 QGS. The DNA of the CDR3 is TGTGCTTTTGGGGAACGCGGTGGTCAGTACTGGGGGATACGCGATGTGACAGCACAACTCTTCTTT. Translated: CAFGERGGQYWGIRDVTAQLFF.

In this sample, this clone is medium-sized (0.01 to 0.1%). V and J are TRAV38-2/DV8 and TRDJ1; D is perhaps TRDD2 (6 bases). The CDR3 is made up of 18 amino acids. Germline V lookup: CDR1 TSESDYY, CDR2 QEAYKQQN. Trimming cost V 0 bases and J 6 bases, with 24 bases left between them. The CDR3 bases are TGTGCTTATAGGAGCGCGGTTCCTAATAAGACGGGGCCCCATAAACTCATCTTT. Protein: CAYRSAVPNKTGPHKLIF.